This TCR beta chain was sequenced in a study of T cells in Graves' hyperthyroidism and ophthalmopathy. PBMCs were sourced from approximately 10 ml fresh peripheral blood. V dropped 6 bases and J dropped 5; count of bases not matched to a gene: 8. The CDR3 length is 15 residues. The source material, RNA transcripts, was used to amplify TCR beta CDR3 regions. The HTBI primer set drove a first-round RT-PCR of the TCR CDR3. TCRdb re-analysed the multiplex PCR reads in MiXCR, keeping a single row per CDR3 protein. The sample records about 160,000 distinct CDR3 sequences, approximately 9% being singletons. This clonotype has just a few counts.

The gene calls are TRBV12-3 or TRBV12-4 and TRBJ2-5; 11 bases fit TRBD2. Source material: blood. The source of this sequence is a young woman with Graves' hyperthyroidism that later progressed to Graves' ophthalmopathy. DNA for the CDR3: TGTGCCAGCAGCCGGGAGGTAGCGGGAGGGGAGACCCAGTACTTC. Its translation: CASSREVAGGETQYF.